The present T cell receptor (beta chain) was sequenced within a study of blood T cell repertoires in COVID-19. For the study at large: The United States, Italy and Spain supplied acute and convalescent COVID-19 samples. The cDNA or gDNA used as material had been derived from T cells, B-cell-depleted T cells, or PBMCs.

In the study's own analysis: Nucleated cell counts were estimated from reference gene primer amplification. Generated by immunoSEQ multiplex PCR, the TCRdb table keeps only in-frame clones and is missing some. V, J and clone size were drawn from that table, and D and trimming were deduced from the DNA. The data show a few hundred thousand clones, 70% to 90% seen once. Germline assignment: CDR1 MNHEY and CDR2 SVGAGI. The CDR3 spans 15 residues. Trimming removed 5 bases from V and 5 bases from J; junction bases left unmatched: 11. Material: peripheral blood. The receptor comes from a man younger than 30 with active or convalescent COVID-19. The chain uses TRBV6-5 and TRBJ2-7; 8 bases are a match to TRBD1. The CDR3 DNA reads as TGTGCCAGCAGTATCTTTTGGGACAGGAAAAACGAGCAGTACTTC. This translates into CASSIFWDRKNEQYF.